A single TCR beta chain is shown here with its context. What it binds is not known. This sample is part of a study of T cell responses to AZD1222 COVID-19 vaccine. Whole-study results and caveats: Seropositive at baseline were only five or six AZD1222 recipients. Sampling that yielded the repertoires occurred only after the peak T cell response.

Germline lookup yields CDR1 MNHEY and CDR2 SVGAGI. The CDR3 runs to 15 residues. Trimming left V 7 bases short and J 0 bases short, with 14 bases between. Libraries were prepared by immunoSEQ multiplex PCR; TCRdb keeps only in-frame clonotypes and omits some of them. The sample includes about 94,000 clones, roughly 90% of them seen just once. The TCR was taken from an adult who received the AZD1222 COVID-19 vaccine. Sequencing was performed on peripheral blood, taken 28 days after the second AZD1222 dose. V and J are TRBV6-5 and TRBJ2-3, with a possible D match to TRBD2 (5 bases). This CDR3 reads CASIQRLSSTDTQYF. CDR3 sequence (DNA): TGTGCCAGCATTCAGAGACTATCTAGCACAGATACGCAGTATTTT.